The 24 T cell receptor beta chains below were found in one sample sequenced in a study of glioma-infiltrating T cells after dendritic cell vaccination. The method was immunoSEQ multiplex PCR; TCRdb's version includes in-frame clones alone and lacks a portion of them. This table holds roughly 90,000 clones, 86% found once. The source was blood, collected before dendritic cell vaccination. The receptors come from a human donor with glioblastoma.

This clone was counted a few times. The rearrangement uses TRBV5-6 and TRBJ2-7; 9 nucleotides agree with TRBD1. Trimming took 0 bases from V and 7 from J; bases not matched to a gene: 8. The CDR3 covers 15 residues. Germline V CDR1 and CDR2: SGHDT, YYEEEE. Written as DNA, the CDR3 is TGTGCCAGCAGCTTGGGGGGACAGGGATCGTGGGAGCAGTACTTC. This codes for CASSLGGQGSWEQYF.

The chain has TRBV28 and TRBJ1-5; D may be TRBD1 (6 bases). This CDR3 has 14 residues. Per the germline V gene, CDR1 is MDHEN and CDR2 is SYDVKM. Deletions cut 1 base from V and 4 bases from J, with 8 bases between. CDR3 in DNA: TGTGCCAGCAGTTTATTACAGGGAAATCAGCCCCAGCATTTT. Its protein product is CASSLLQGNQPQHF.

The J gene is TRBJ2-1, the V gene TRBV9, with 14 bases aligning to TRBD2. With 0 bases clipped from V and 8 bases from J, the junction kept 4 bases outside the gene matches. Germline V lookup: CDR1 SGDLS, CDR2 YYNGEE. The CDR3 runs 16 residues. This CDR3 reads CASSVGGLAGVHEQFF. CDR3 sequence (DNA): TGTGCCAGCAGCGTAGGGGGACTAGCGGGAGTTCATGAGCAGTTCTTC.

The rearrangement uses TRBV5-4 and TRBJ1-2, with D perhaps TRBD1 (5 bases). The CDR3 is 14 amino acids. V was cut by 0 bases and J by 5 bases, with 11 bases left in between. CDR1 SGHNT and CDR2 YYREEE come from the germline V gene (reference sequence). The CDR3 here is CASSLEAGIYGYTF. The CDR3 bases are TGTGCCAGCAGCTTGGAGGCAGGGATTTATGGCTACACCTTC.

This clone was observed a few times. The J gene is TRBJ1-6, the V gene TRBV5-1, with TRBD1 as a possible D gene (6 bases). Germline V gene sequence: CDR1 SGHRS, CDR2 YFSETQ. V lost 2 bases, J lost 7 bases, and 16 bases lay in between. This CDR3 has 16 amino acids. The CDR3 loop is CASSLFEQGKNSPLHF. The CDR3 bases are TGCGCCAGCAGCTTATTCGAACAGGGAAAAAATTCACCCCTCCACTTT.

This chain joins TRBV11-3 and TRBJ1-5; no reliable D call. The V end was cut by 2 bases, the J end by 3 bases, with 14 bases between. Germline V gene lookup returns CDR1 SGHNT and CDR2 YENEEA. CDR3 length: 16 residues. The CDR3 region has the DNA TGTGCCAGCAGCTTATCGATTTATCAGGTCAATCAGCCCCAGCATTTT. It specifies CASSLSIYQVNQPQHF.

This rearrangement joins TRBV9 to TRBJ2-2; 9 nucleotides agree with TRBD1. Germline V gene sequence: CDR1 SGDLS, CDR2 YYNGEE. The CDR3 is 16 residues long. The V gene end was trimmed by 3 bases and the J gene end by 4 bases; junction bases not matched to a gene: 7. The DNA for the CDR3 is TGTGCCAGCAGCGGTACCCGGGACAGGGTCACCGGGGAGCTGTTTTTT. This codes for CASSGTRDRVTGELFF.

This rearrangement joins TRBV2 to TRBJ2-2; 8 bases map to TRBD1. Germline V gene data show CDR1 as SNHLY and CDR2 as FYNNEI. Trimming cost V 6 bases and J 2 bases; bases outside gene matches: 2. The CDR3 is 14 amino acids. DNA of the CDR3: TGTGCCAGCAGGGGGACAGGAAACACCGGGGAGCTGTTTTTT. This codes for CASRGTGNTGELFF. The full variable domain, in which reference TRBV2 and TRBJ2-2 provide the parts outside the CDR3, is EPEVTQTPSHQVTQMGQEVILRCVPISNHLYFYWYRQILGQKVEFLVSFYNNEISEKSEIFDDQFSVERPDGSNFTLKIRSTKLEDSAMYFCASRGTGNTGELFFGEGSRLTVL.

The chain links TRBV6-5 to TRBJ1-2, with 7 bases matching TRBD1. Germline V lookup: CDR1 MNHEY, CDR2 SVGAGI. Germline trimming cut 4 bases from V and 7 bases from J; bases unmatched to any gene: 3. The CDR3 contains 12 residues. The CDR3 DNA reads TGTGCCAGCAGTTCAAGACAGGGTGGCTACACCTTC. This codes for CASSSRQGGYTF.

This chain connects TRBV5-1 to TRBJ2-5; 9 nucleotides line up with TRBD1. The CDR3 runs to 16 residues. Germline CDR1 reads SGHRS; CDR2 reads YFSETQ. V dropped 3 bases and J dropped 4; count of bases not matched to a gene: 10. The CDR3 DNA is TGCGCCAGCAGCTCCATGGAAGTGACAGGGGGAGAGACCCAGTACTTC. The encoded protein is CASSSMEVTGGETQYF.

The rearrangement joins TRBV5-6 to TRBJ2-5; 12 bases are a match to TRBD2. The V gene end was trimmed by 0 bases and the J gene end by 5 bases; junction bases not matched to a gene: 5. Looked up from germline, CDR1 is SGHDT and CDR2 is YYEEEE. The CDR3 has 16 residues. The chain's CDR3 is CASSLGPTSGRETQYF. Written as DNA, the CDR3 is TGTGCCAGCAGCTTGGGTCCCACTAGCGGGAGGGAGACCCAGTACTTC.

V usage is TRBV9 and J usage is TRBJ1-4; D unresolved. Per germline, CDR1 SGDLS and CDR2 YYNGEE. The V gene lost 3 bases and the J gene lost 4 bases, with 10 bases spanning the gap. This CDR3 has 14 amino acids. The CDR3 DNA reads as TGTGCCAGCAGCGAGACACAAATTAATGAAAAACTGTTTTTT. This codes for CASSETQINEKLFF.

With regard to this clone: Other DNA sequences in the sample encode the same CDR3. J is TRBJ2-5 and V is TRBV13, with TRBD1 as a possible D gene (5 bases). CDR1 PRHDT and CDR2 FYEKMQ come from the germline V gene (reference sequence). V lost 1 base, J lost 2 bases, and 8 bases lay in between. The CDR3 sequence is 14 residues long. Here the CDR3 DNA reads TGTGCCAGCAGCTTAGTGGGGCAGCAAGAGACCCAGTACTTC. Residues: CASSLVGQQETQYF.

The chain employs TRBV4-3 and TRBJ1-2; D call uncertain. Trimming removed 0 bases from V and 4 bases from J, with 9 bases in between. There are 14 residues in the CDR3. Germline assignment: CDR1 LGHNA and CDR2 YSLEER. The CDR3 protein is CASSQEGRSYGYTF. CDR3 DNA: TGCGCCAGCAGCCAAGAGGGGAGGTCCTATGGCTACACCTTC.

The rearrangement links TRBV6-5 to TRBJ2-7; a weak D match, TRBD2 (6 bases). Trimming cost V 2 bases and J 7 bases, with 12 bases left between them. Germline V gene sequence: CDR1 MNHEY, CDR2 SVGAGI. CDR3 length: 13 residues. CDR3 in amino acids: CASSYPLGGEQYF. The CDR3, as DNA: TGTGCCAGCAGTTACCCCCTCGGGGGAGAGCAGTACTTC.

The chain has TRBV27 and TRBJ1-5; D is perhaps TRBD1 (5 bases). CDR3 size: 16 residues. V was clipped by 4 bases and J by 7 bases, with 20 bases between them. Germline V CDR1 and CDR2: MNHEY, SMNVEV (reference sequence). CDR3 region: CASSWKGPAQGQPQHF. CDR3 nucleotide sequence: TGTGCCAGCAGTTGGAAGGGGCCGGCCCAGGGACAGCCCCAGCATTTT.

The chain carries TRBV19 and TRBJ2-1; 10 bases fit TRBD2. Germline V gives CDR1 LNHDA, CDR2 SQIVND (reference sequence). The CDR3 is 22 residues long. V lost 3 bases and J lost 0; bases outside the gene matches: 20. The chain's CDR3 is CASSIPRGDSGLAESSYNEQFF. The CDR3 region has the DNA TGTGCCAGTAGTATTCCCCGCGGAGACTCAGGACTAGCGGAGAGCTCCTACAATGAGCAGTTCTTC.

The rearrangement uses TRBV2 and TRBJ2-1; 10 bases match TRBD2. Germline V gives CDR1 SNHLY, CDR2 FYNNEI. Trimming at V came to 2 bases and at J to 9 bases, leaving 16 bases not matched to a gene. This CDR3 has 18 residues. The CDR3 DNA is TGTGCCAGCAGTGAATCATCTGGAGGACTAGCGGAGGGGGGTGAGCAGTTCTTC. This sequence encodes CASSESSGGLAEGGEQFF.

The CDR3 is CASSEPKGAANTEAFF. CDR3 in DNA: TGTGCCAGCAGTGAGCCAAAAGGAGCAGCGAACACTGAAGCTTTCTTT. The rearrangement joins TRBV2 to TRBJ1-1; unclear D gene. Germline V gives CDR1 SNHLY, CDR2 FYNNEI. This CDR3 has 16 residues. V was clipped by 3 bases and J by 1 base, with 15 bases between them.

This clone was observed once. The rearrangement uses TRBV9 and TRBJ1-1; D is perhaps TRBD1 (6 bases). Germline V CDR1 and CDR2: SGDLS, YYNGEE. Trimming removed 0 bases from V and 9 bases from J, with 12 bases in between. This CDR3 contains 13 residues. This CDR3 is CASSVDGQFQAFF. CDR3 DNA sequence: TGTGCCAGCAGCGTAGACGGACAGTTTCAAGCTTTCTTT.

The chain employs TRBV7-9 and TRBJ1-2, with 7 bases that match TRBD1. The germline gives CDR1 SEHNR, CDR2 FQNEAQ (reference sequence). The J segment lost 2 bases and the V segment lost 0 bases, leaving 9 bases of the junction unmatched. The CDR3 contains 17 residues. The CDR3 is CASSLALGQGVNYGYTF. Here the CDR3 DNA reads TGTGCCAGCAGCTTAGCCCTGGGTCAGGGGGTAAACTATGGCTACACCTTC.

This clone was counted between two and nine times. Here the CDR3 reads CASSLEHSEMETQYF. The CDR3 nucleotides are TGTGCCAGCAGCTTAGAGCACAGTGAAATGGAGACCCAGTACTTC. J is TRBJ2-5 and V is TRBV7-7; D remains unclear. The CDR3 length is 15 residues. Germline values: CDR1 SSHAT, CDR2 FNYEAQ (reference sequence). With 1 base removed from V and 5 bases from J, the gap between germline ends came to 14 bases.

This rearrangement joins TRBV19 to TRBJ1-2; a weak D match, TRBD1 (5 bases). This CDR3 comprises 14 residues. V lost 4 bases and J 8 bases, leaving 17 bases between the germline ends. Per the germline V gene, CDR1 is LNHDA and CDR2 is SQIVND (reference sequence). CDR3 loop: CASSTDGGGYGYTF. CDR3 nucleotide sequence: TGTGCCAGTAGTACGGACGGGGGGGGTTACGGCTACACCTTC.

The J gene is TRBJ2-5, the V gene TRBV7-2; the match to TRBD2 covers 13 bases. Germline values: CDR1 SGHTA, CDR2 FQGNSA. V gave up 1 base and J gave up 3 bases; unmatched junction bases: 5. The CDR3 is made up of 17 amino acids. This CDR3 is CASSLGLAGGSKETQYF. The CDR3 nucleotides are TGTGCCAGCAGCTTAGGACTAGCGGGGGGCTCGAAAGAGACCCAGTACTTC.